These 10 T cell receptor beta chains originate from one sample sequenced in a study of T cells in Graves' hyperthyroidism and ophthalmopathy. What was amplified from RNA transcripts were TCR beta CDR3 regions. First-round RT-PCR with HTBI primers amplified the TCR CDR3 region. TCRdb itself ran the multiplex PCR reads through MiXCR, one entry per CDR3 protein. Among 480,000 or so distinct CDR3 sequences listed, roughly 45% were seen once. Material: peripheral blood or thyroid tissue (not recorded which). The receptors originated from an adult woman with Graves' disease, either hyperthyroidism or ophthalmopathy (not recorded which).

This clonotype occurred a few times. The chain links TRBV5-5 to TRBJ2-2; 12 bases fit TRBD2. The CDR3 totals 18 residues. Germline V gene data show CDR1 as SGHKS and CDR2 as YYEKEE (reference sequence). J lost 2 bases, V lost 3 bases, and 8 bases had no gene match. The CDR3: CASSSRLAGAANTGELFF. As DNA, the CDR3 is TGTGCCAGCAGCTCAAGACTAGCGGGAGCAGCTAACACCGGGGAGCTGTTTTTT. The full variable domain, in which reference TRBV5-5 and TRBJ2-2 provide the parts outside the CDR3, is DAGVTQSPTHLIKTRGQQVTLRCSPISGHKSVSWYQQVLGQGPQFIFQYYEKEERGRGNFPDRFSARQFPNYSSELNVNALLLGDSALYLCASSSRLAGAANTGELFFGEGSRLTVL.

This clonotype was counted a few times. The J gene is TRBJ1-1, the V gene TRBV10-1; tentative D call: TRBD1 (5 bases). The germline V gene encodes CDR1 WNHNN and CDR2 SYGVQD (reference sequence). V shed 4 bases and J shed 5 bases, with 14 bases lying between them. The CDR3 has 14 amino acids. The CDR3 loop is CASSARSWGTEAFF. The CDR3 DNA follows: TGCGCCAGCAGTGCTCGGTCCTGGGGGACTGAAGCTTTCTTT.

In this sample, this clonotype turned up a few times. V gene TRBV10-3 combines with J gene TRBJ1-5; TRBD1 might be the D (5 bases). The germline gives CDR1 ENHRY, CDR2 SYGVKD. The CDR3 runs 15 residues. Trimming shortened V by 10 bases and J by 3 bases, and 19 bases separated the two germline ends. Written as DNA, the CDR3 is TGTGCCAGCTCTTTACCCGGGACCCTCAATCAGCCCCAGCATTTT. This codes for CASSLPGTLNQPQHF.

The gene calls are TRBV11-1 and TRBJ2-7; TRBD2 matches at 8 bases. Matching the DNA end better, TRBJ2-1 makes the J call doubtful. CDR3 size: 16 residues. The germline V gene encodes CDR1 SGHAT and CDR2 FQDESV (reference sequence). The CDR3 bases are TGTGCCAGCAGCTTGGAAGTGGGACTAGAGTTTGGTGAGCAGTTCTTC. Its protein is CASSLEVGLEFGEQFF.

On this clonotype: The junction differs from germline at one of its ends, possibly a read error. The chain combines TRBV9 with TRBJ2-2; possible D gene TRBD2, 6 bases. There are 12 residues in the CDR3. Germline loops: CDR1 SGDLS, CDR2 YYNGEE. The CDR3 DNA follows: TGTGCCAGCAGCGTATCAGGGACTCCAATTACTTTT. This encodes CASSVSGTPITF.

This clonotype showed up just a few times. The V gene is TRBV4-2, the J gene TRBJ1-3, with D perhaps TRBD1 (5 bases). The V end was cut by 4 bases, the J end by 0 bases, with 10 bases between. The CDR3 is made up of 15 amino acids. Per the germline V gene, CDR1 is LGHNA and CDR2 is YNFKEQ. The CDR3 DNA reads as TGTGCCAGCAGCCCCGGGACGATCTCTGGAAACACCATATATTTT. Protein product: CASSPGTISGNTIYF.

This chain joins TRBV2 and TRBJ1-1; D unclear. CDR1 is SNHLY and CDR2 is FYNNEI in the germline V gene. V lost 5 bases to trimming and J lost 7 bases, with 11 bases between them. This CDR3 spans 12 amino acids. The CDR3 loop reads CASSYGISEAFF. The DNA for the CDR3 is TGTGCCAGCAGTTACGGGATTAGTGAAGCTTTCTTT.

The genes are TRBV29-1 and TRBJ2-5, with D perhaps TRBD1 (6 bases). V lost 6 bases and J 4 bases, leaving 18 bases between the germline ends. This CDR3 region has 14 residues. The V gene's germline CDR1 is SQVTM and CDR2 ANQGSEA. CDR3 DNA: TGCAGCGTCAGGGGCCGGCAGCAGGCAGAGACCCAGTACTTC. Translation: CSVRGRQQAETQYF.

V and J are TRBV20-1 and TRBJ2-7, with TRBD2 matching 9 bases. V shed 3 bases and J 6 bases; nucleotides not matched to a gene: 15. The CDR3 covers 16 residues. Germline V gene sequence: CDR1 DFQATT, CDR2 SNEGSKA (reference sequence). The CDR3 sequence: CSASGLAGTIGSEQYF. The CDR3 region has the DNA TGCAGTGCTAGTGGGCTAGCGGGGACGATTGGGTCCGAGCAGTACTTC.

The sample holds many counts of this clonotype. The CDR3 reads CASSELGINYGYTF. The CDR3 nucleotides are TGCGCCAGCAGTGAGTTGGGGATTAATTATGGCTACACCTTC. The chain employs TRBV10-2 and TRBJ1-2; D call uncertain. Trimming removed 1 base at V and 5 bases at J, with 11 bases between. Per germline, CDR1 WSHSY and CDR2 SAAADI. The CDR3 is 14 amino acids.